Presented here are 20 T cell receptor beta chains from one specimen sequenced in a study of cytomegalovirus exposure and HLA in healthy donors. The PCR ran on 60 Vbeta and 13 Jbeta primers. TCRdb's copy holds only in-frame clones and misses some; the assay was immunoSEQ multiplex PCR. This table holds approximately 110,000 clones, about 80% found once. The specimen was PBMCs. The receptors originated from a female donor in good health and CMV-seropositive.

In its sample, this clone was seen once. The genes are TRBV5-1 and TRBJ1-3; D ambiguous. The CDR3 spans 15 residues. The germline V and J ends were trimmed by 7 bases and 0 bases, with 14 bases remaining between them. CDR1 and CDR2 (germline): SGHRS, YFSETQ. The chain's CDR3 is CASAPRLGSGNTIYF. The CDR3 DNA is TGCGCCAGCGCGCCTAGGTTGGGCTCTGGAAACACCATATATTTT.

The J gene is TRBJ1-1, the V gene TRBV7-2; 9 nucleotides agree with TRBD1. Germline V gene data show CDR1 as SGHTA and CDR2 as FQGNSA. CDR3 length: 15 amino acids. V lost 0 bases to trimming and J lost 4 bases; unmatched junction nucleotides: 3. The DNA of the CDR3 is TGTGCCAGCAGCTTAGCACCGACAGGGGGCACTGAAGCTTTCTTT. Its translation is CASSLAPTGGTEAFF.

This clone has only a few counts. The V and J genes are TRBV7-9 and TRBJ2-5; maybe TRBD1 (5 bases). Trimming stripped 4 bases from V and 13 bases from J, with 13 bases between. CDR3 length equals 11 residues. Germline lookup yields CDR1 SEHNR and CDR2 FQNEAQ (reference sequence). The CDR3 loop reads CASSYQQVTYF. DNA of the CDR3: TGTGCCAGCAGCTACCAACAGGTTACGTACTTC.

The chain joins TRBV7-3 to TRBJ2-1, with 10 bases identical to TRBD2. The ends lost 5 bases at V and 7 bases at J; junction bases unmatched: 8. The germline V gene has CDR1 SGHTA and CDR2 FQGTGA. The CDR3 length is 15 residues. The CDR3 here is CASSKRGGPLNEQFF. The CDR3, as DNA: TGTGCCAGCAGCAAGCGGGGGGGCCCCCTTAATGAGCAGTTCTTC. The full variable domain, completed using reference TRBV7-3 and TRBJ2-1, is GAGVSQTPSNKVTEKGKYVELRCDPISGHTALYWYRQSLGQGPEFLIYFQGTGAADDSGLPNDRFFAVRPEGSVSTLKIQRTERGDSAVYLCASSKRGGPLNEQFFGPGTRLTVL.

The rearrangement uses TRBV6-6 and TRBJ1-1; TRBD1 matches 11 bases. Germline V gives CDR1 MNHNY, CDR2 SVGAGI (reference sequence). This CDR3 region has 15 residues. V shed 6 bases and J 0 bases; nucleotides not matched to a gene: 3. The CDR3 sequence is CASSRDRGMNTEAFF. CDR3 in DNA: TGTGCCAGCAGCCGGGACAGGGGGATGAACACTGAAGCTTTCTTT.

This clone has more than one count but fewer than ten. The CDR3, as DNA: TGTGCCTGGAGCAGGCTTCAAGCTTTCTTT. Translating gives CAWSRLQAFF. The chain combines TRBV30 with TRBJ1-1; D is undetermined. This CDR3 is 10 amino acids long. Germline V gene data show CDR1 as GTSNPN and CDR2 as SVGIG (reference sequence). V was clipped by 3 bases and J by 9 bases, with 8 bases between them.

This sequence joins TRBV9 and TRBJ1-2; a possible D gene is TRBD1 (5 bases). CDR3 length equals 14 residues. Germline values: CDR1 SGDLS, CDR2 YYNGEE. V was clipped by 0 bases and J by 8 bases, with 14 bases between them. In DNA, the CDR3 is TGTGCCAGCAGCGTAGATCGGGGGGATGGAGGCTACACCTTC. It codes for CASSVDRGDGGYTF.

CDR3 amino acids: CASSSQARGTGYGYTF. The CDR3 nucleotides read TGTGCCAGCAGTTCCCAGGCGCGGGGGACGGGCTATGGCTACACCTTC. This chain connects TRBV7-8 to TRBJ1-2, with D possibly being TRBD1 (5 bases). Germline CDR1 SGHVS, CDR2 FQNEAQ. The CDR3 runs 16 residues. V lost 6 bases, J lost 4 bases, and 21 bases lay in between.

The genes are TRBV28 and TRBJ2-2, with D tentatively TRBD2 (6 bases). Germline lookup yields CDR1 MDHEN and CDR2 SYDVKM. The ends were cut back, 2 bases at V and 7 bases at J, with 11 bases in the middle. The CDR3 sequence is 14 residues long. CDR3 sequence (DNA): TGTGCCAGCAGTTTAGGGGAGGAGGGCGGGGAGCTGTTTTTT. This sequence encodes CASSLGEEGGELFF.

The genes are TRBV19 and TRBJ1-4; 9 bases align to TRBD1. The CDR3 has 17 amino acids. V was clipped by 6 bases and J by 0 bases; unmatched bases: 8. Germline V lookup: CDR1 LNHDA, CDR2 SQIVND (reference sequence). CDR3 nucleotides: TGTGCCAGTAGAGACAGGGGGTACAAAACAACTAATGAAAAACTGTTTTTT. Its protein product is CASRDRGYKTTNEKLFF.

The rearrangement links TRBV6-9 to TRBJ1-2; D is ambiguous. Per germline, CDR1 MNHGY and CDR2 SVAAGI. This CDR3 contains 13 residues. The DNA of the CDR3 is TGTCTCCGCCCCAACCCGAACTATGGTGGCTACACCTTC. As protein: CLRPNPNYGGYTF.

The chain uses TRBV5-1 and TRBJ2-3; a weak D match, TRBD1 (7 bases). Deletions cut 4 bases from V and 1 base from J, with 13 bases between. Germline V gene sequence: CDR1 SGHRS, CDR2 YFSETQ. The CDR3 is 15 amino acids. In DNA, the CDR3 is TGCGCCAGCAGCCATACAGGGGAGGGCACAGATACGCAGTATTTT. This sequence encodes CASSHTGEGTDTQYF.

The chain is built from TRBV5-1 and TRBJ1-2; tentative D call: TRBD1 (5 bases). Germline CDR1 is SGHRS and CDR2 is YFSETQ. This CDR3 is built from 12 residues. V was pared by 4 bases and J by 8 bases, with 12 bases between. The CDR3, as DNA: TGCGCCAGCAGCCAAACGACAGAAGGCTACACCTTC. Its translation is CASSQTTEGYTF.

The rearrangement links TRBV7-6 to TRBJ2-1, with TRBD1 as a possible D gene (5 bases). CDR3 length equals 15 residues. The germline V gene has CDR1 SGHVS and CDR2 FNYEAQ. The V and J ends lost 6 bases and 0 bases respectively, with 12 bases between them. CDR3 sequence: CASSLGDSSYNEQFF. In nucleotides, the CDR3 is TGTGCCAGCAGTTTGGGCGACAGCTCCTACAATGAGCAGTTCTTC.

This chain uses TRBV7-9 with TRBJ2-2, with TRBD2 identical over 9 bases. Germline CDR1 reads SEHNR; CDR2 reads FQNEAQ (reference sequence). With V trimmed by 2 bases and J by 7 bases, 11 bases remained unmatched. The CDR3 runs 17 residues. The DNA of the CDR3 is TGTGCCAGCAGCTTATATGGCGGGAGGGCCATAGTCGGGGAGCTGTTTTTT. Translating it yields CASSLYGGRAIVGELFF.

CDR3 sequence (DNA): TGTGCCAGCAGCTTCCGGGACAGGGGATACGGGTCACCCCTCCACTTT. Translating gives CASSFRDRGYGSPLHF. The chain links TRBV13 to TRBJ1-6, with 10 bases that match TRBD1. The length of the CDR3 is 16 residues. Germline V gives CDR1 PRHDT, CDR2 FYEKMQ (reference sequence). V lost 3 bases, J lost 10 bases, and 9 bases stayed unmatched.

Of note for this clone: The junction does not match germline at one end; this may be a read error. This same CDR3 is encoded by further DNA sequences in the sample. V is TRBV27 and J is TRBJ1-3; perhaps TRBD1 as D (5 bases). CDR1 is MNHEY and CDR2 is SMNVEV in the germline V gene (reference sequence). The CDR3 is 16 amino acids. The DNA of the CDR3 is TGCGCCAGCAGTTTCGAGCGACAGTTCTCTGGAAACACCATATATTTT. Protein sequence: CASSFERQFSGNTIYF.

The sample holds a few counts of this clone. The V gene is TRBV6-6, the J gene TRBJ1-5; 8 nucleotides agree with TRBD1. This CDR3 has 16 residues. The germline V gene has CDR1 MNHNY and CDR2 SVGAGI (reference sequence). With 2 bases clipped from V and 0 bases from J, the junction kept 3 bases outside the gene matches. The CDR3 region has the DNA TGTGCCAGCAGTTACGAAGGACAGGGTAGCAATCAGCCCCAGCATTTT. Its protein is CASSYEGQGSNQPQHF.

The chain combines TRBV30 with TRBJ1-6; D remains ambiguous. The germline V gene has CDR1 GTSNPN and CDR2 SVGIG (reference sequence). This CDR3 is built from 13 residues. V lost 3 bases and J lost 10, with 13 bases in between. CDR3 sequence reads: CAWRGTPGSPLHF. The CDR3 nucleotides are TGTGCCTGGAGGGGCACCCCCGGCTCACCCCTCCACTTT.

The chain employs TRBV4-3 and TRBJ1-1; D unresolved. This CDR3 spans 13 amino acids. Trimming took off 4 bases at V and 1 base at J, with 7 bases between the two ends. Germline values: CDR1 LGHNA, CDR2 YSLEER. This CDR3 reads CASSRTRNTEAFF. The CDR3 bases are TGCGCCAGCAGCCGCACTCGGAACACTGAAGCTTTCTTT.